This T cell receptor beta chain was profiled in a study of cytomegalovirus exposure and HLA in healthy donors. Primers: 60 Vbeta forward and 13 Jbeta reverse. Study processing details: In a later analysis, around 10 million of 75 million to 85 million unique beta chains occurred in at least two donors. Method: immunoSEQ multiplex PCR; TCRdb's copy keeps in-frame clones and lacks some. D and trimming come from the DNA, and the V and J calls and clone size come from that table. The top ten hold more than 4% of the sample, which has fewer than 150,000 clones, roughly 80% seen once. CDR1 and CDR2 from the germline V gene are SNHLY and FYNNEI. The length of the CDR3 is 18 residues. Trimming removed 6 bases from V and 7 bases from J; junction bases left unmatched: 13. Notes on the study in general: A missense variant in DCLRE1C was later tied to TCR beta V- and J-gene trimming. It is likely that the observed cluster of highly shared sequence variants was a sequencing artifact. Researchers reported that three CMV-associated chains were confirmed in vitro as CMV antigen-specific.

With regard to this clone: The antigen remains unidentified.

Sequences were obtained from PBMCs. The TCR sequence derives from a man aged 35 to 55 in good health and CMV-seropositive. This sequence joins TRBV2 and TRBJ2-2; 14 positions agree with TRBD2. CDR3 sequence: CASRGTSGGSWDIGELFF. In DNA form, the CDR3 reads TGTGCCAGCAGGGGGACTAGCGGGGGATCCTGGGACATCGGGGAGCTGTTTTTT.